These 18 T cell receptor beta chains were sequenced from one sample in a study of PD-1 blockade in classical Hodgkin lymphoma. Measured with immunoSEQ multiplex PCR; TCRdb has only the in-frame clones, and not every one. There are about 21,000 clones in the sample; around 83% occur only once, and about 14% lies in the top ten. Time point of the sample: cycle 4 day 1 (C4D1), after less than 7 weeks of nivolumab. All patients relapsed after autologous stem cell transplantation, and brentuximab vedotin exposure varied. Source: peripheral blood mononuclear cells (PBMCs), taken before the fourth cycle of nivolumab. All receptors come from a human donor with classical Hodgkin lymphoma.

The chain couples TRBV2 to TRBJ1-2; 9 nucleotides align to TRBD1. J lost 4 bases, V lost 5 bases, and 2 bases had no gene match. The length of the CDR3 is 13 residues. Per the germline V gene, CDR1 is SNHLY and CDR2 is FYNNEI. In DNA form, the CDR3 reads TGTGCCAGCAGTATGGGACAGGGCTATGGCTACACCTTC. This translates into CASSMGQGYGYTF.

The chain has TRBV4-1 and TRBJ2-7; D is ambiguous. CDR3 length: 16 amino acids. Per germline, CDR1 MGHRA and CDR2 YSYEKL. V was cut by 0 bases and J by 1 base, with 13 bases left in between. CDR3 protein: CASSQEVSWGSYEQYF. The CDR3 coding sequence is TGCGCCAGCAGCCAAGAGGTTAGCTGGGGATCCTACGAGCAGTACTTC.

The chain recombines TRBV10-3 with TRBJ1-6; 11 nucleotides match TRBD1. The V and J ends lost 5 bases and 10 bases, in that order; junction bases with no gene match: 7. Germline CDR1 reads ENHRY; CDR2 reads SYGVKD. The CDR3 consists of 15 residues. The CDR3 bases are TGTGCCATCAGTTTCGGACAGGGGGCGAACTCACCCCTCCACTTT. This sequence encodes CAISFGQGANSPLHF.

This clone occurred a few times. This chain links TRBV15 with TRBJ2-5; D not certain. The length of the CDR3 is 15 residues. Deletions cut 0 bases from V and 2 bases from J, with 10 bases between. CDR1 and CDR2 (germline): LNHNV, YYDKDF (reference sequence). CDR3: CATSRDFNPQETQYF. CDR3 bases: TGTGCCACCAGCAGAGATTTTAACCCTCAAGAGACCCAGTACTTC.

This chain joins TRBV15 and TRBJ1-3; D gene ambiguous. With 0 bases removed from V and 0 bases from J, the gap between germline ends came to 6 bases. This CDR3 is 15 amino acids long. Germline values: CDR1 LNHNV, CDR2 YYDKDF (reference sequence). The DNA for the CDR3 is TGTGCCACCAGCAGAGACCGGGGCTCTGGAAACACCATATATTTT. This codes for CATSRDRGSGNTIYF.

The chain has TRBV28 and TRBJ1-5, with 8 bases aligning to TRBD1. Germline-derived CDR1 and CDR2 are MDHEN and SYDVKM. There are 14 residues in the CDR3. The J segment lost 3 bases and the V segment lost 5 bases, leaving 3 bases of the junction unmatched. As DNA, the CDR3 is TGTGCCAGCAGTGAGGGACAGGTCAATCAGCCCCAGCATTTT. Its translation: CASSEGQVNQPQHF.

The V gene is TRBV27, the J gene TRBJ2-2; 7 nucleotides line up with TRBD1. In germline, CDR1 is MNHEY, CDR2 SMNVEV (reference sequence). The junction had 5 bases not matched to a gene; V was cut back by 3 bases and J by 4 bases. The CDR3 has 15 amino acids. In nucleotides, the CDR3 is TGTGCCAGCAGTTTCGTAACAGGGGTCACCGGGGAGCTGTTTTTT. This translates into CASSFVTGVTGELFF.

This chain joins TRBV4-2 and TRBJ2-2; D not certain. Germline V gene data show CDR1 as LGHNA and CDR2 as YNFKEQ. The CDR3 totals 14 residues. The V and J ends lost 1 base and 6 bases respectively, with 9 bases between them. This chain's CDR3 is CASSQGGRAGELFF. The CDR3 nucleotides are TGTGCCAGCAGCCAAGGGGGTCGGGCCGGGGAGCTGTTTTTT.

The rearrangement links TRBV7-2 to TRBJ1-3, with 7 bases fitting TRBD1. J gave up 0 bases and V 1 base, and 9 bases lay outside the gene matches. The CDR3 extends over 18 amino acids. Germline loops: CDR1 SGHTA, CDR2 FQGNSA. CDR3 protein: CASSLGVWTGLSGNTIYF. The CDR3 DNA reads as TGTGCCAGCAGCTTAGGGGTTTGGACAGGACTCTCTGGAAACACCATATATTTT.

Only one count was recorded for this clone. The rearrangement uses TRBV5-1 and TRBJ1-1; D not resolved. The V end lost 1 base, the J end lost 0 bases, and 7 bases lay between the germline ends. The CDR3 runs to 14 residues. The germline V gene has CDR1 SGHRS and CDR2 YFSETQ. The CDR3, as DNA: TGCGCCAGCAGCTTGCCAGCCGTGAACACTGAAGCTTTCTTT. Translation: CASSLPAVNTEAFF. The complete variable domain, with remaining parts taken from reference TRBV5-1 and TRBJ1-1, reads KAGVTQTPRYLIKTRGQQVTLSCSPISGHRSVSWYQQTPGQGLQFLFEYFSETQRNKGNFPGRFSGRQFSNSRSEMNVSTLELGDSALYLCASSLPAVNTEAFFGQGTRLTVV.

This clone is deemed medium-sized. The chain carries TRBV5-8 and TRBJ1-1; D remains ambiguous. V lost 3 bases and J 3 bases, leaving 15 bases between the germline ends. Germline-derived CDR1 and CDR2 are SGHTS and YDEGEE. There are 15 residues in the CDR3. The CDR3 DNA reads TGTGCCAGCAGCTCCCTCCGTGGGTTTGACACTGAAGCTTTCTTT. This sequence encodes CASSSLRGFDTEAFF.

This chain connects TRBV6-9 to TRBJ2-7; D remains ambiguous. Trimming removed 5 bases from V and 0 bases from J, with 11 bases in between. CDR1 is MNHGY and CDR2 is SVAAGI in the germline V gene. The CDR3 totals 14 residues. CDR3 amino acids: CASSTRRFSYEQYF. As DNA, the CDR3 is TGTGCCAGCAGTACCCGACGGTTCTCCTACGAGCAGTACTTC.

The chain carries TRBV5-5 and TRBJ1-1; 7 nucleotides align to TRBD1. Germline CDR1 SGHKS, CDR2 YYEKEE (reference sequence). V shed 4 bases, J shed 12 bases, and the junction held 12 bases outside the gene matches. The CDR3 runs to 13 residues. This chain's CDR3 is CASSPDRALETFF. CDR3 DNA sequence: TGTGCCAGCAGCCCTGACAGGGCCCTGGAAACTTTCTTT.

In its sample, this clone was seen once. The V and J genes are TRBV7-9 and TRBJ2-1; 13 bases are a match to TRBD2. Germline values: CDR1 SEHNR, CDR2 FQNEAQ (reference sequence). Trimming removed 9 bases from V and 6 bases from J; junction bases left unmatched: 5. CDR3 length equals 14 residues. For the CDR3, the DNA is TGTGCCAGGGGACTAGCGGGGAGTCCCAATGAGCAGTTCTTC. It codes for CARGLAGSPNEQFF.

V gene TRBV2 combines with J gene TRBJ2-5, with D hard to call. CDR3 length equals 13 residues. CDR1 is SNHLY, CDR2 FYNNEI, per germline. The ends were cut back, 6 bases at V and 5 bases at J, with 13 bases in the middle. CDR3 sequence reads: CASRPLVDETQYF. The CDR3 DNA follows: TGTGCCAGCAGACCTTTGGTGGATGAGACCCAGTACTTC.

The chain uses TRBV13 and TRBJ2-5, with D possibly being TRBD2 (5 bases). The CDR3 runs 13 residues. From germline, CDR1 is PRHDT and CDR2 FYEKMQ (reference sequence). Trimming stripped 1 base from V and 4 bases from J, with 7 bases between. The CDR3 loop is CASSLVGRETQYF. The CDR3 DNA sequence: TGTGCCAGCAGCTTAGTTGGGAGAGAGACCCAGTACTTC.

The chain recombines TRBV29-1 with TRBJ1-1; 7 positions agree with TRBD1. This CDR3 contains 13 residues. Losses at the gene ends were 6 bases for V and 1 base for J; bases not matched to a gene: 5. Germline lookup yields CDR1 SQVTM and CDR2 ANQGSEA. The CDR3 DNA sequence: TGCAGCGTCATGGGACAGCCGAACACTGAAGCTTTCTTT. Amino acids: CSVMGQPNTEAFF.

This chain connects TRBV27 to TRBJ2-1; D tentatively fits TRBD1 or TRBD2 (5 bases each). CDR1 is MNHEY, CDR2 SMNVEV, per germline (reference sequence). The CDR3 sequence is 19 residues long. V gave up 1 base and J gave up 6 bases, with 25 bases separating them. CDR3 residues: CASSLWGPGQAIGTNEQFF. CDR3 coding DNA: TGTGCCAGCAGTTTATGGGGCCCTGGGCAAGCTATCGGGACCAATGAGCAGTTCTTC.